This is a list of T cell receptor beta chains from one sample in a study of tumor-infiltrating lymphocytes in glioblastoma multiforme. TCRdb recomputed calls from the multiplex PCR reads with MiXCR, one row per CDR3 protein. The data contain about 13,000 distinct CDR3 sequences, almost 65% of them singletons. Sequencing was performed on brain tumor tissue. Receptor source: a male donor with glioblastoma. Each CDR3 is given with its conserved first and last residue. D genes are given only for firm matches. Clone sizes are given selectively: once, few, many, or a class where the clone is expanded.

j_call clone_size v_call d_call cdr3_nt cdr3_aa
TRBJ2-1 - TRBV11-1 - TGTGCCAGTAACTCGAGGGGGGGGGGTGAGCAGTTCTTC CASNSRGGGEQFF
TRBJ2-1 medium-sized TRBV29-1 - TGCAGCGTTGGGACAGCCTACAATGAGCAGTTCTTC CSVGTAYNEQFF
TRBJ2-1 large TRBV11-2 TRBD2 TGTGCCAGCATCCCCCTAGCGGGAGTGAGTAAAGAGCAGTTCTTC CASIPLAGVSKEQFF
TRBJ1-2 medium-sized TRBV4-1 - TGCGCCAGCAGCCAAGATTGGTTGGGGGGATCGGGCTACACCTTC CASSQDWLGGSGYTF
TRBJ1-4 large TRBV20-1 - TGCAGTGCTAGAGAGGACGGAGGACTGTTTTTT CSAREDGGLFF
TRBJ2-1 - TRBV29-1 TRBD2 TGCAACGTTGGCGGGGTAGCGGGAGGGCCGGGCAATGAGCAGTTCTTC CNVGGVAGGPGNEQFF
TRBJ2-7 medium-sized TRBV29-1 TRBD1 TGCAGCGTAGGGACAGGGGACGGTTACGAGCAGTACTTC CSVGTGDGYEQYF
TRBJ2-1 - TRBV20-1 - TGCAGTGCTAGTCGATCGGGATTAGCTGGAATGAATGAGCAGTTCTTC CSASRSGLAGMNEQFF
TRBJ2-3 many TRBV28 - TGTGCCAGCAGTCCAAATCACAGTCCAGATACGCAGTATTTT CASSPNHSPDTQYF
TRBJ2-2 - TRBV6-1 - TGTGCCAGCGGGCGGGACAGACTCACCGGGGAACTGTTTTTT CASGRDRLTGELFF
TRBJ2-7 once TRBV10-1 - TGCGCCAGCAATAACACAGGGGGGGATAGGGACGAGCAGTACTTC CASNNTGGDRDEQYF
TRBJ2-3 - TRBV20-1 - TGCAGTGCTAGAGATCTTGACTACACAGATACGCAGTATTTT CSARDLDYTDTQYF
TRBJ2-7 many TRBV6-2/TRBV6-3 - TGTGCCAGCAGTTACTCACTCAGCCCGTTCGAGCAGTACTTC CASSYSLSPFEQYF
TRBJ2-1 once TRBV20-1 - TGCAGTGCCAGAGGTGAGGCAGGGCTGTATGAGCAATTCTTC CSARGEAGLYEQFF
TRBJ2-7 - TRBV10-1 - TGCGCCAGCAGTGAAGGTCGCGAGCAGTACTTC CASSEGREQYF
TRBJ2-7 few TRBV11-3 - TGTGCCAGCAGCCCACTTGGAGTCTCCACTTACGAGCAGTACTTC CASSPLGVSTYEQYF
TRBJ2-1 - TRBV29-1 TRBD2 TGCAGCGTTGATGGGACTAGCAGATTTCCCGGCAATGAGCAGTTCTTC CSVDGTSRFPGNEQFF
TRBJ2-7 few TRBV5-1 TRBD1 TGCGCCAGCAGCTTGGCGGGACAGCCTGGGGACTTC CASSLAGQPGDF
TRBJ2-5 - TRBV29-1 - TGTAGCGTTGGAGAACATTCGAGATCTCAAGAGACCCAGTACTTC CSVGEHSRSQETQYF
TRBJ2-5 - TRBV11-3 - TGTGCCAGCGCCCGGGGCAAAGAGACCCAGTACTTC CASARGKETQYF
TRBJ1-1 - TRBV6-2/TRBV6-3 - TGTGCCACCGATGAACCAGGGATGAACACTGAAGCTTTCTTT CATDEPGMNTEAFF
TRBJ2-1 medium-sized TRBV6-2/TRBV6-3 - TGTGCCAGCAGTTACGAGAGGGTCCATGAGCAGTTCTTC CASSYERVHEQFF
TRBJ2-7 - TRBV6-1 TRBD1 TGTGCCAGCAAGATAGGACAGGGAAGTTACGAGCATTACTTC CASKIGQGSYEHYF
TRBJ1-1 - TRBV11-3 - TGTGCCAGCAGCGATAGGAAACGAATGTACACTGAAGCTTTCTTT CASSDRKRMYTEAFF
TRBJ2-4 - TRBV6-6 - TGTGCCAGCAGTTACTCGAGTAACTCCAAAAACGTTCAGTACTTC CASSYSSNSKNVQYF
TRBJ2-7 - TRBV11-2 TRBD2 TGTGCCAGCAGCGGCCGGACTAGCGGCTCCTACGAGCAGTACTTC CASSGRTSGSYEQYF